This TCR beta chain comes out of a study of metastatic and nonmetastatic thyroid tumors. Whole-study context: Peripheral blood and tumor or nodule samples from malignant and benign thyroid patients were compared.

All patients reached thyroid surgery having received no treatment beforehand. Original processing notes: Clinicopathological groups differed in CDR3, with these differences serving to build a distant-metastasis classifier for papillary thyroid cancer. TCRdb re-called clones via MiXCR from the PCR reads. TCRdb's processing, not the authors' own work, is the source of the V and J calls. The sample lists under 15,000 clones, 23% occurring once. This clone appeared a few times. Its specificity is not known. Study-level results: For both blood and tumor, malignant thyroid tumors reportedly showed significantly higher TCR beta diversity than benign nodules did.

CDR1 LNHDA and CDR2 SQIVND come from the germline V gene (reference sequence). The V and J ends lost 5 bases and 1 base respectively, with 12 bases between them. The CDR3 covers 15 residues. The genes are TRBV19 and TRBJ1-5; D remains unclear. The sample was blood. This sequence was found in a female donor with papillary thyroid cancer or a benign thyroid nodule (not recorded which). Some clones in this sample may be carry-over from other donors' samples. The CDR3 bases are TGTGCCAGTAGTGTGGCAGGTTGGAGCAATCAGCCCCAGCATTTT. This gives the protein CASSVAGWSNQPQHF.